One and the same sample provided the 19 T cell receptor beta chains below, sequenced in a study of vaccination and CD4 T cells after COVID-19. Treatment specified: 10-day PBMC culture with coronavirus spike peptide pools or control peptides (ViraFEST assay). Once obtained from cultured CD4+ T cells, the DNA was sequenced using the Oncomine TCR Beta short-read assay. TCRdb processed the PCR reads anew with MiXCR; each CDR3 protein has one entry. The repertoire holds 14,000 to 15,000 distinct CDR3 sequences, with about 50% as singletons. The antigens of these receptors remain unknown. The material sequenced was CD4+ T cells from blood, cultured in vitro. Receptors were obtained from a human donor who had recovered from COVID-19.

The chain uses TRBV11-1 and TRBJ1-5, with 7 bases matching TRBD1. The CDR3 runs to 18 residues. Germline values: CDR1 SGHAT, CDR2 FQDESV (reference sequence). With V trimmed by 2 bases and J by 0 bases, 10 bases remained unmatched. DNA for the CDR3: TGTGCCAGCAGCTTACCCCCCGACAGGGTAGGTAGCAATCAGCCCCAGCATTTT. Translation: CASSLPPDRVGSNQPQHF.

The CDR3 here is CASSSGAQPQHF. The CDR3 DNA reads TGTGCCAGCAGTTCCGGAGCTCAGCCCCAGCATTTT. The chain carries TRBV6-5 and TRBJ1-5; D remains unclear. Germline CDR1 reads MNHEY; CDR2 reads SVGAGI. The CDR3 totals 12 residues. V shed 4 bases and J shed 6 bases, with 7 bases lying between them.

Only a few counts were recorded for this clonotype. The CDR3, as DNA: TGTGCCAGCAGCTTCGGGGACAGAACCGGGGAGCTGTTTTTT. Its translation is CASSFGDRTGELFF. The chain has TRBV7-2 and TRBJ2-2, with TRBD1 identical over 7 bases. The CDR3 covers 14 residues. J was trimmed by 5 bases and V by 3 bases; bases with no gene match: 3. In germline, CDR1 is SGHTA, CDR2 FQGNSA.

The rearrangement joins TRBV28 to TRBJ1-2, with 10 bases matching TRBD1. The CDR3 covers 13 residues. The V segment lost 3 bases and the J segment 8 bases; nucleotides outside the gene matches: 3. Germline V gene lookup returns CDR1 MDHEN and CDR2 SYDVKM. The CDR3 DNA reads TGTGCCAGCAGTTTTGGGACAGGGGACGGCTACACCTTC. Translated, it gives CASSFGTGDGYTF.

This clonotype came up a few times. This chain connects TRBV15 to TRBJ1-4; 9 bases map to TRBD1. The CDR3 spans 18 residues. Germline V gives CDR1 LNHNV, CDR2 YYDKDF (reference sequence). J gave up 4 bases and V 5 bases, and 14 bases lay outside the gene matches. The CDR3 region is CATSHGPPGTGLNEKLFF. DNA of the CDR3: TGTGCCACCAGCCACGGGCCCCCAGGGACAGGGCTTAATGAAAAACTGTTTTTT.

The chain has TRBV6-1 and TRBJ1-2, with 10 bases that match TRBD1. CDR3 length equals 15 residues. Germline V gives CDR1 MNHNS, CDR2 SASEGT. V trimming: 6 bases; J trimming: 0 bases; junction bases outside the gene matches: 4. CDR3 amino acids: CASSQGQGTNYGYTF. CDR3 DNA: TGTGCCAGCAGCCAGGGACAGGGGACTAACTATGGCTACACCTTC.

The V call is TRBV2, the J call TRBJ2-7, with 10 bases fitting TRBD1. CDR1 is SNHLY, CDR2 FYNNEI, per germline. CDR3 length equals 14 residues. V gave up 8 bases and J gave up 5 bases; unmatched junction bases: 9. CDR3 bases: TGTGCCAGCCAAGGGAGGACAGGGGGTAACGAGCAGTACTTC. Translating gives CASQGRTGGNEQYF. The whole variable domain, filled in from reference TRBV2 and TRBJ2-7, reads EPEVTQTPSHQVTQMGQEVILRCVPISNHLYFYWYRQILGQKVEFLVSFYNNEISEKSEIFDDQFSVERPDGSNFTLKIRSTKLEDSAMYFCASQGRTGGNEQYFGPGTRLTVT.

This chain joins TRBV7-9 and TRBJ2-5; no firm D call. This CDR3 is built from 13 residues. Per the germline V gene, CDR1 is SEHNR and CDR2 is FQNEAQ (reference sequence). Trimming removed 5 bases from V and 0 bases from J, with 7 bases in between. CDR3 loop: CASSADYQETQYF. CDR3 DNA sequence: TGTGCCAGCAGCGCCGACTACCAAGAGACCCAGTACTTC. The entire variable domain, with the rest obtained from reference TRBV7-9 and TRBJ2-5, is as follows: DTGVSQNPRHKITKRGQNVTFRCDPISEHNRLYWYRQTLGQGPEFLTYFQNEAQLEKSRLLSDRFSAERPKGSFSTLEIQRTEQGDSAMYLCASSADYQETQYFGPGTRLLVL.

The chain carries TRBV28 and TRBJ1-2; D might be TRBD1 (6 bases). Trimming took off 9 bases at V and 5 bases at J, with 16 bases between the two ends. Per the germline V gene, CDR1 is MDHEN and CDR2 is SYDVKM. CDR3 size: 13 residues. CDR3 sequence (DNA): TGTGCCAGTCTCCGGGGGCCCATTTATGGCTACACCTTC. Protein sequence: CASLRGPIYGYTF.

V is TRBV7-9 and J is TRBJ2-5; the D call may be TRBD1 or TRBD2 (5 bases each). The V and J ends lost 4 bases and 1 base respectively, with 16 bases between them. The CDR3 has 16 amino acids. CDR1 is SEHNR and CDR2 is FQNEAQ in the germline V gene (reference sequence). The CDR3 loop is CASSYTPWGSQETQYF. DNA of the CDR3: TGTGCCAGCAGCTACACCCCGTGGGGGTCCCAAGAGACCCAGTACTTC.

This clonotype qualifies as medium-sized. The chain links TRBV6-4 to TRBJ2-3; TRBD1 is a possible D gene (5 bases). CDR1 is MRHNA and CDR2 is SNTAGT in the germline V gene. V lost 2 bases and J 2 bases, leaving 8 bases between the germline ends. The CDR3 has 14 amino acids. CDR3 in amino acids: CASSDRGTTDTQYF. CDR3 bases: TGTGCCAGCAGTGACAGGGGAACCACAGATACGCAGTATTTT.

The gene calls are TRBV7-9 and TRBJ1-1, with D possibly matching TRBD1 (5 bases). This CDR3 region has 15 residues. Germline CDR1 SEHNR, CDR2 FQNEAQ (reference sequence). With 2 bases removed from V and 0 bases from J, the gap between germline ends came to 10 bases. DNA of the CDR3: TGTGCCAGCAGCTTACCGGGAGGGGTGAACACTGAAGCTTTCTTT. Translated: CASSLPGGVNTEAFF.

J is TRBJ2-1 and V is TRBV20-1; 7 bases map to TRBD2. V was pared by 6 bases and J by 12 bases, with 20 bases of the junction left unmatched. This CDR3 region has 15 residues. Germline-derived CDR1 and CDR2 are DFQATT and SNEGSKA (reference sequence). This chain's CDR3 is CSAPRASGNSRGQFF. The CDR3 DNA follows: TGCAGTGCCCCCCGAGCTAGCGGAAATTCACGAGGGCAGTTCTTC.

This clonotype came up a few times. The J gene is TRBJ1-2, the V gene TRBV6-1, with D perhaps TRBD1 (6 bases). Germline-derived CDR1 and CDR2 are MNHNS and SASEGT. The CDR3 totals 19 residues. V lost 2 bases and J 3 bases, leaving 25 bases between the germline ends. CDR3 sequence reads: CASSERPSSGGGGHYGYTF. In nucleotides, the CDR3 is TGTGCCAGCAGTGAAAGGCCGTCGAGCGGGGGCGGAGGTCACTATGGCTACACCTTC.

This clonotype has a handful of counts. The chain employs TRBV6-5 and TRBJ2-5, with 10 bases aligning to TRBD2. The CDR3 is 17 amino acids. Trimming at V came to 0 bases and at J to 5 bases, leaving 9 bases not matched to a gene. CDR1 is MNHEY, CDR2 SVGAGI, per germline. The CDR3: CASSYSASGRAGETQYF. In nucleotides, the CDR3 is TGTGCCAGCAGTTACTCAGCCAGCGGGAGGGCCGGGGAGACCCAGTACTTC.

The chain has TRBV30 and TRBJ2-5; possible D gene TRBD2, 6 bases. V was trimmed by 2 bases and J by 5 bases, leaving 6 bases between them. Germline V gives CDR1 GTSNPN, CDR2 SVGIG (reference sequence). The CDR3 has 11 residues. CDR3 amino acids: CAWSSGETQYF. In nucleotides, the CDR3 is TGTGCCTGGAGTAGCGGGGAGACCCAGTACTTC.

About this clonotype itself: Lacking the conserved final phenylalanine or tryptophan, this CDR3 likely reflects a read error. This chain links TRBV27 with TRBJ2-5; TRBD2 matches at 10 bases. Germline CDR1 reads MNHEY; CDR2 reads SMNVEV (reference sequence). The V and J ends lost 6 bases and 1 base, in that order; junction bases with no gene match: 8. This CDR3 comprises 16 residues. The chain's CDR3 is CASRAPGLAVQETQYC. DNA for the CDR3: TGTGCCAGCAGGGCGCCAGGACTAGCGGTCCAAGAGACCCAGTACTGC.

This clonotype was seen a few times. The chain carries TRBV30 and TRBJ2-5; tentative D call: TRBD1 (6 bases). CDR3 length: 13 amino acids. Germline V gene sequence: CDR1 GTSNPN, CDR2 SVGIG (reference sequence). V was cut by 0 bases and J by 2 bases, with 7 bases left in between. CDR3 amino acids: CAWSVGGQETQYF. The CDR3 DNA is TGTGCCTGGAGTGTAGGGGGACAAGAGACCCAGTACTTC.

In its sample, this clonotype was seen once. The genes are TRBV7-8 and TRBJ2-3; TRBD2 matches 10 bases. Germline V gene sequence: CDR1 SGHVS, CDR2 FQNEAQ. The CDR3 contains 18 residues. The J segment lost 9 bases and the V segment lost 5 bases, leaving 20 bases of the junction unmatched. The CDR3 DNA is TGTGCCAGCAGCCCTAGCGCCCCTCTAGCGGGAGTGGGGAGCACGCAGTATTTT. Translation: CASSPSAPLAGVGSTQYF.